Listed below are T cell receptor beta chains from one sample, sequenced in a study of cytomegalovirus exposure and HLA in healthy donors. Sequenced by immunoSEQ multiplex PCR; TCRdb stores in-frame clones only, minus some. The sample lists 90,000 or so clones, roughly 63% occurring once. Input material: PBMCs. These receptors all come from a man aged 50 to 60 in good health and CMV-seronegative. Each CDR3 is given with its conserved first and last residue. The D gene is left open where the match is weak. Not every row has a clone size; where given, it reads once, few, many or a size class.

V	D	J	size	DNA	CDR3
TRBV29-1	NA	TRBJ2-5	NA	TGCAGCGTTGAAGATCGGAGTTTTCGGGAGACCCAGTACTTC	CSVEDRSFRETQYF
TRBV5-1	NA	TRBJ2-3	NA	TGCGCCAGCAGCTTGGGGGCGGGAAGCACAGATACGCAGTATTTT	CASSLGAGSTDTQYF
TRBV7-8	TRBD2	TRBJ2-3	NA	TGTGCCAGCAGCTCCCGGGGGGGCCGGTCGATTACGCAGTATTTT	CASSSRGGRSITQYF
TRBV19	TRBD1	TRBJ1-2	NA	TGTGCCAGTAGTATAGATTGGCAGGGGGCGGATGGCTACACCTTC	CASSIDWQGADGYTF
TRBV10-1	NA	TRBJ2-7	NA	TGCGCCAGCAGTGAGTCGAGCGATTTGTCCTACGAGCAGTACTTC	CASSESSDLSYEQYF
TRBV7-2	NA	TRBJ2-2	few	TGTGCCAGCAGCCCCCGTAGTAGCGGCACCGGGGAGCTGTTTTTT	CASSPRSSGTGELFF
TRBV5-1	NA	TRBJ2-5	few	TGCGCCAGCAGCTTGGAGACACTCCAAGAGACCCAGTACTTC	CASSLETLQETQYF
TRBV21-1	NA	TRBJ1-1	NA	TGTGCCAGCACTCCACTCAGGGGGCAGGCTGAAGCTTTCTTT	CASTPLRGQAEAFF
TRBV29-1	TRBD1	TRBJ1-1	NA	TGCAGCGTCCAGGGGGCAAGCACTGAAGCTTTCTTT	CSVQGASTEAFF
TRBV5-1	NA	TRBJ2-1	NA	TGCGCCAGCAGCGTAGTTCCGACGGGCTCCTACAATGAGCAGTTCTTC	CASSVVPTGSYNEQFF
TRBV7-2	NA	TRBJ2-4	NA	TGTGCCAGCAGCTTAGGGTCGCCACTAGCCAAAAACATTCAGTACTTC	CASSLGSPLAKNIQYF
TRBV4-3	NA	TRBJ1-2	NA	TGCGCCAGCAGCCGGACAGCCTTAGCTAACTATGGCTACACCTTC	CASSRTALANYGYTF
TRBV10-3	NA	TRBJ2-5	NA	TGTGCCATCAGTGAGCAGGGGCAGATGAAGGAGACCCAGTACTTC	CAISEQGQMKETQYF